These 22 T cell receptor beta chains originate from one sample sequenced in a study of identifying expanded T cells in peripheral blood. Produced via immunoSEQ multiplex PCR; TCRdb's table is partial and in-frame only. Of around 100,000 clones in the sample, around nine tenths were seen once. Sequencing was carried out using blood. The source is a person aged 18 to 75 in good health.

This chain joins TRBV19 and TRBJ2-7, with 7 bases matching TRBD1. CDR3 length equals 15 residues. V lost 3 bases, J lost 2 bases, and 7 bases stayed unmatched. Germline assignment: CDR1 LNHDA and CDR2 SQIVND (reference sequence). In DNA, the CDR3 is TGTGCCAGTAGTATTAAAGGGGGCAGCGCCTACGAGCAGTACTTC. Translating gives CASSIKGGSAYEQYF.

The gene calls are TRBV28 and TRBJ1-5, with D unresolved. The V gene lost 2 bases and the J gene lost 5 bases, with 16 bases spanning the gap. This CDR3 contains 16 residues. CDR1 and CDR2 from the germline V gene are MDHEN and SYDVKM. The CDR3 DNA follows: TGTGCCAGCAGTTTAAATGCGTGGGGTGGGGATCAGCCCCAGCATTTT. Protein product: CASSLNAWGGDQPQHF.

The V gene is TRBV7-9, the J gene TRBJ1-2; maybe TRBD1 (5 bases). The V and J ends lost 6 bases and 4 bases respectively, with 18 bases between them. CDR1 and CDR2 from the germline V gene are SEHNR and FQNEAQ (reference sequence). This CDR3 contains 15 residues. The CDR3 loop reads CASSPPAGAGYGYTF. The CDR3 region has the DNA TGTGCCAGCAGTCCTCCAGCCGGGGCGGGCTATGGCTACACCTTC.

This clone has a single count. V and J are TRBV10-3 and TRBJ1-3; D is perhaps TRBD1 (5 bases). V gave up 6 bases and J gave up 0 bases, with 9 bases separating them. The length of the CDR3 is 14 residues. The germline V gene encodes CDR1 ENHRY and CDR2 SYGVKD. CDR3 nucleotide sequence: TGTGCCATCAGGGCCGACAGCTCTGGAAACACCATATATTTT. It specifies CAIRADSSGNTIYF.

The CDR3 sequence is CASHPTGGSSYEQYF. In DNA, the CDR3 is TGTGCCAGCCACCCGACAGGGGGGAGCTCCTACGAGCAGTACTTC. The V call is TRBV10-3, the J call TRBJ2-7; 9 bases match TRBD1. Trimming removed 10 bases from V and 0 bases from J; junction bases left unmatched: 10. The CDR3 loop spans 15 amino acids. The germline CDR1 and CDR2 sequences are ENHRY and SYGVKD.

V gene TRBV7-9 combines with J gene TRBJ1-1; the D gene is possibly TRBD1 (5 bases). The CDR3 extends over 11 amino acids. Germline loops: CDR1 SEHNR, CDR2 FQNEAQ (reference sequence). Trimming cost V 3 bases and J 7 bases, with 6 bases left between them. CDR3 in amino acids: CASSFTGEAFF. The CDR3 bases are TGTGCCAGCAGCTTTACAGGTGAAGCTTTCTTT.

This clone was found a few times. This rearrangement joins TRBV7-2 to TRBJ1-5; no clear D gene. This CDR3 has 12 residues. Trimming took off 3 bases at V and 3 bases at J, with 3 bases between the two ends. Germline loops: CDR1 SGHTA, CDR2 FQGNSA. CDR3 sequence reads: CASSFNNQPQHF. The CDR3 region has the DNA TGTGCCAGCAGCTTCAACAATCAGCCCCAGCATTTT.

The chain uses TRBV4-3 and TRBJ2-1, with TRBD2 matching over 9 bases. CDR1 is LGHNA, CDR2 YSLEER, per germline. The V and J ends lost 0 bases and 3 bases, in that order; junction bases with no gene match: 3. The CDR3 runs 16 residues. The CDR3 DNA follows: TGCGCCAGCAGCCAAGATCGCGGGGGGGACTACAATGAGCAGTTCTTC. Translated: CASSQDRGGDYNEQFF.

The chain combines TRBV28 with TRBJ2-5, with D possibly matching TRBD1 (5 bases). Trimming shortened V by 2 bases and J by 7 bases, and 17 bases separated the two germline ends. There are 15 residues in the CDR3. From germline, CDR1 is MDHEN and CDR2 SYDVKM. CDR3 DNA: TGTGCCAGCAGTTTAAGTTTGGGGCCCCTAGGGACCCAGTACTTC. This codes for CASSLSLGPLGTQYF.

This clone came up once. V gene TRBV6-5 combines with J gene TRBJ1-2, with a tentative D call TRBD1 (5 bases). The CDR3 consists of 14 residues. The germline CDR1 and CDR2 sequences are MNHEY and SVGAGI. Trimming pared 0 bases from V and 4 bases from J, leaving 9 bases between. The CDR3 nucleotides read TGTGCCAGCAGTTACTCCGGGGGTCCCTATGGCTACACCTTC. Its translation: CASSYSGGPYGYTF.

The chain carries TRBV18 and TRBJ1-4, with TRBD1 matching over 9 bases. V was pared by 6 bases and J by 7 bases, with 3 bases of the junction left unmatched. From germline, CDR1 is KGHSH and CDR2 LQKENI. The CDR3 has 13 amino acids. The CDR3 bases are TGTGCCAGCTCTATGGGACAGGGTGAAAAACTGTTTTTT. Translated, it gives CASSMGQGEKLFF.

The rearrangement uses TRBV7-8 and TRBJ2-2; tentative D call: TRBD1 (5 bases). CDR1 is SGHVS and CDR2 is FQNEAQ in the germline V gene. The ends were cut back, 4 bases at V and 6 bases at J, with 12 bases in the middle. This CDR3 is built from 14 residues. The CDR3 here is CASSWQGVAGELFF. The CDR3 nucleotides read TGTGCCAGCAGCTGGCAGGGTGTGGCCGGGGAGCTGTTTTTT.

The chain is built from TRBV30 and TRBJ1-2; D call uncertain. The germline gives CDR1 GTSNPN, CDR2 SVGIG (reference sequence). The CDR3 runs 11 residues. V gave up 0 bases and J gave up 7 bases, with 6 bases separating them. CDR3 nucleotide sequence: TGTGCCTGGAGTGTACCCGCTGGCTACACCTTC. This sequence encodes CAWSVPAGYTF.

CDR3 coding DNA: TGTGCCAGCAGCCAAAGGGATTTACAAGAGACCCAGTACTTC. Its protein product is CASSQRDLQETQYF. V is TRBV13 and J is TRBJ2-5; no clear D. The CDR3 sequence is 14 residues long. From germline, CDR1 is PRHDT and CDR2 FYEKMQ (reference sequence). V lost 5 bases to trimming and J lost 2 bases, with 12 bases between them.

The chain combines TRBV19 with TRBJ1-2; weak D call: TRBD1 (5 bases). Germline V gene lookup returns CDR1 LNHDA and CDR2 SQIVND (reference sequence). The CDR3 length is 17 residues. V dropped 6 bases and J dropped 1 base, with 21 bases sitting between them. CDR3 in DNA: TGTGCCAGTAGGGGGGGAAGAGACGGGAGCCTTAACTATGGCTACACCTTC. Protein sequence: CASRGGRDGSLNYGYTF.

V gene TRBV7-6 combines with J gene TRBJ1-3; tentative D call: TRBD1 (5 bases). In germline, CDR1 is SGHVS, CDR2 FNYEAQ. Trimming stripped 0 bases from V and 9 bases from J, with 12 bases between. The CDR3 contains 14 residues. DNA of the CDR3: TGTGCCAGCAGCTTAGCGGGGGGGTCGGCCACCATATATTTT. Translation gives CASSLAGGSATIYF.

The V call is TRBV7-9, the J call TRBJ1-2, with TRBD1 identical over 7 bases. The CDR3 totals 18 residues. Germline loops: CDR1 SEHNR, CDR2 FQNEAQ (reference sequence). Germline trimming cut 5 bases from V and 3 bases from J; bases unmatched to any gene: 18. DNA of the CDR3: TGTGCCAGCAGCCACCAGACAGGGAGGGGGCGGAATGACTATGGCTACACCTTC. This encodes CASSHQTGRGRNDYGYTF.

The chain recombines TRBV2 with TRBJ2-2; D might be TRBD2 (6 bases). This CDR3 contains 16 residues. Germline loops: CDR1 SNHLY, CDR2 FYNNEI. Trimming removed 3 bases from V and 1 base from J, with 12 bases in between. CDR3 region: CASSERRVENTGELFF. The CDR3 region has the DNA TGTGCCAGCAGTGAGCGGAGGGTTGAGAACACCGGGGAGCTGTTTTTT. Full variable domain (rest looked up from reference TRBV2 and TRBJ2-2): EPEVTQTPSHQVTQMGQEVILRCVPISNHLYFYWYRQILGQKVEFLVSFYNNEISEKSEIFDDQFSVERPDGSNFTLKIRSTKLEDSAMYFCASSERRVENTGELFFGEGSRLTVL.

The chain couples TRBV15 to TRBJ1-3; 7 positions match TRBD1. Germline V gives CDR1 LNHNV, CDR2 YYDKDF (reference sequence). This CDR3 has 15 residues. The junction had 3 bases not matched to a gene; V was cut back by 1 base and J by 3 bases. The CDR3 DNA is TGTGCCACCAGCAGAGGACAGGGAGGTGGAAACACCATATATTTT. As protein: CATSRGQGGGNTIYF.

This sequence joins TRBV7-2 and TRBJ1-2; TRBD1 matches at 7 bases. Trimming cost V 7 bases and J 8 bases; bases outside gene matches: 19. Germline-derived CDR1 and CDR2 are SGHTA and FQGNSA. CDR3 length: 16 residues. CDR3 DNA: TGTGCCAGCACCCTATCTAGACAGGGACCATATGGCGGCTACACCTTC. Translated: CASTLSRQGPYGGYTF.

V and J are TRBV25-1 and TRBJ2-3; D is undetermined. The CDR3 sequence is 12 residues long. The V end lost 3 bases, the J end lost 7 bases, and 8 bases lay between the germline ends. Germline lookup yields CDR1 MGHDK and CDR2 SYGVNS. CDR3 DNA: TGTGCCAGCAGTGACGGCTCGAATACGCAGTATTTT. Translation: CASSDGSNTQYF.

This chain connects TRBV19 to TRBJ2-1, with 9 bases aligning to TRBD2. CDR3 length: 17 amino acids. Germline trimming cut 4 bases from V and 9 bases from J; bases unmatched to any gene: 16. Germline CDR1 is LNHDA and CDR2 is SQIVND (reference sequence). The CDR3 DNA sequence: TGTGCCAGTAGTACTGGGACTAGCACCCGGTCAGGGAGTGAGCAGTTCTTC. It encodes CASSTGTSTRSGSEQFF.